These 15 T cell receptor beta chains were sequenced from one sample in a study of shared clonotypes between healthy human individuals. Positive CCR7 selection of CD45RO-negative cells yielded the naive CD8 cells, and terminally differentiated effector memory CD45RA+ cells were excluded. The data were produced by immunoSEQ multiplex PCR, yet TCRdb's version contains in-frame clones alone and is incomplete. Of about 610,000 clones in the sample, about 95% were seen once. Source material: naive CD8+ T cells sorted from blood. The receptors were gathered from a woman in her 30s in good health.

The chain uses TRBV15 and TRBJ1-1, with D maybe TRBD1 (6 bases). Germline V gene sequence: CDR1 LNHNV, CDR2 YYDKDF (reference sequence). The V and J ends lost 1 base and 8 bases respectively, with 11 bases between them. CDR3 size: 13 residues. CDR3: CATSRGLGTEAFF. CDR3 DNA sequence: TGTGCCACCAGCAGAGGACTGGGGACAGAAGCTTTCTTT.

The CDR3 DNA reads as TGTGCCAGCAGTTTACTACTCTCCGGGGGCTCCCGCTCCTACAATGAGCAGTTCTTC. Protein sequence: CASSLLLSGGSRSYNEQFF. This chain uses TRBV27 with TRBJ2-1; tentatively, D is TRBD1 or TRBD2 (6 bases each). V lost 2 bases and J lost 0, with 20 bases in between. This CDR3 is built from 19 residues. CDR1 MNHEY and CDR2 SMNVEV come from the germline V gene (reference sequence).

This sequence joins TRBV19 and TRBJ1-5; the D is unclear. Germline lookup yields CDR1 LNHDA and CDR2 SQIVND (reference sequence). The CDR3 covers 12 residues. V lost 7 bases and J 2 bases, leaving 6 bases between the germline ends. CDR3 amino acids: CASKVGNQPQHF. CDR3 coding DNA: TGTGCCAGTAAAGTGGGCAATCAGCCCCAGCATTTT.

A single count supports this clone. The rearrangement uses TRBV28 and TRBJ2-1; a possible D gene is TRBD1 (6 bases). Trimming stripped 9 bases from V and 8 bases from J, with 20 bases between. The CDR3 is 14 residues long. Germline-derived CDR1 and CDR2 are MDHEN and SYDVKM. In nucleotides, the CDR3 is TGTGCCAGTTCCGGGACACCGGCCTCGGATGAGCAGTTCTTC. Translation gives CASSGTPASDEQFF. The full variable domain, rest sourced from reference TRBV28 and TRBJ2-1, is DVKVTQSSRYLVKRTGEKVFLECVQDMDHENMFWYRQDPGLGLRLIYFSYDVKMKEKGDIPEGYSVSREKKERFSLILESASTNQTSMYLCASSGTPASDEQFFGPGTRLTVL.

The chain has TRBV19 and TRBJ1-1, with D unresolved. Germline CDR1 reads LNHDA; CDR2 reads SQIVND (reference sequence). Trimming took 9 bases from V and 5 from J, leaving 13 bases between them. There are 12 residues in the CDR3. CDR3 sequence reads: CASRPAGTEAFF. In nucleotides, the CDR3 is TGTGCCAGCAGACCCGCCGGGACTGAAGCTTTCTTT. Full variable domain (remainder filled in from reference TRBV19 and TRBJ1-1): DGGITQSPKYLFRKEGQNVTLSCEQNLNHDAMYWYRQDPGQGLRLIYYSQIVNDFQKGDIAEGYSVSREKKESFPLTVTSAQKNPTAFYLCASRPAGTEAFFGQGTRLTVV.

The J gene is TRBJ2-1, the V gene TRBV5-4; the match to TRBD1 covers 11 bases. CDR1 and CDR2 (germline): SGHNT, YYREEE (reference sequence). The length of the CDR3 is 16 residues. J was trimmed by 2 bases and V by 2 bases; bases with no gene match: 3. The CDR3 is CASSFQGQGAYNEQFF. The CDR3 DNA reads TGTGCCAGCAGCTTTCAGGGACAGGGGGCCTACAATGAGCAGTTCTTC.

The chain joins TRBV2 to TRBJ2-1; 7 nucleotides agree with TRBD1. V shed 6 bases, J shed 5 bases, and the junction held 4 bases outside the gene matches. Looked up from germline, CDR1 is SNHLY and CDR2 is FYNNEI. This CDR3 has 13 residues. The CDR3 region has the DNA TGTGCCAGCAGGGGACAGACTGACAATGAGCAGTTCTTC. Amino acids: CASRGQTDNEQFF.

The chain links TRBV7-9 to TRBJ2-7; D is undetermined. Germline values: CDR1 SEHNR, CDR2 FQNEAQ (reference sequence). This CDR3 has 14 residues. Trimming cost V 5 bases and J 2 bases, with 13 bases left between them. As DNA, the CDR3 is TGTGCCAGCAGCCCAGTCAGAATTCCCTACGAGCAGTACTTC. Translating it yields CASSPVRIPYEQYF.

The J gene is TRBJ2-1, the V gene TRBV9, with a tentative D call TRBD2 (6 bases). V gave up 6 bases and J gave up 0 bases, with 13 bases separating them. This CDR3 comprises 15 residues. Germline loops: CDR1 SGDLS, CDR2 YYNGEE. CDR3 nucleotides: TGTGCCAGCACCGGAGGGGTTAGCTCCTACAATGAGCAGTTCTTC. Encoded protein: CASTGGVSSYNEQFF.

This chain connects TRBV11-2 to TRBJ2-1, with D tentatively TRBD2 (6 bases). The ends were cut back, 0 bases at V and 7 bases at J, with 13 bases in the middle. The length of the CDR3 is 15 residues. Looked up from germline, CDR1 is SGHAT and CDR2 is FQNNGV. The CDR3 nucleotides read TGTGCCAGCAGCTTAGATCCGGGACTGGCTAATGAGCAGTTCTTC. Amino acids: CASSLDPGLANEQFF.

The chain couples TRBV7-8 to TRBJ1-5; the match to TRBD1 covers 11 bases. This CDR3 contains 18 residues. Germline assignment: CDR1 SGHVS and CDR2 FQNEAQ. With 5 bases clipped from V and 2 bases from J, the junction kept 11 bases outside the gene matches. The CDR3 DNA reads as TGTGCCAGCAGCGGGCCGGGACAGGGGGAGGGTGGCAATCAGCCCCAGCATTTT. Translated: CASSGPGQGEGGNQPQHF.

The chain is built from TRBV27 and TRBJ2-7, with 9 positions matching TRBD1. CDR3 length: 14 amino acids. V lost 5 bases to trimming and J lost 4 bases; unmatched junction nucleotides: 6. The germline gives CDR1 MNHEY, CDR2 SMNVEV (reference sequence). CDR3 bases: TGTGCCAGCAGTCCCCGGGACAGGGTTTACGAGCAGTACTTC. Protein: CASSPRDRVYEQYF.

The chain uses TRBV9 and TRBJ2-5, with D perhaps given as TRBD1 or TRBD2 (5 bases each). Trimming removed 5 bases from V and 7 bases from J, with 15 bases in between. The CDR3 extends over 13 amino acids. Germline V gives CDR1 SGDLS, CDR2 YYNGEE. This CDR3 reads CASRGPVGSTQYF. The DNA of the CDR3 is TGTGCCAGCAGGGGACCGGTAGGATCGACCCAGTACTTC.

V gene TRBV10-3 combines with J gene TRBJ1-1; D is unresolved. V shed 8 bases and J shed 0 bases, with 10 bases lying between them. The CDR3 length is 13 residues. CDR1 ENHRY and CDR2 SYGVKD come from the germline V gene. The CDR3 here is CAIRPGMNTEAFF. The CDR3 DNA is TGTGCCATCCGTCCGGGAATGAACACTGAAGCTTTCTTT.

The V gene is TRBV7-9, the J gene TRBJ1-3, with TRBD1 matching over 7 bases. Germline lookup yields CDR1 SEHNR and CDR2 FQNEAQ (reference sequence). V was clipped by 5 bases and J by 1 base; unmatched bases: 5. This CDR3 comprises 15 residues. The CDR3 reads CASSTLTGSGNTIYF. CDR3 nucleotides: TGTGCCAGCAGCACCTTGACAGGGTCTGGAAACACCATATATTTT. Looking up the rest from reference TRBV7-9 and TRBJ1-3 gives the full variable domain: DTGVSQNPRHKITKRGQNVTFRCDPISEHNRLYWYRQTLGQGPEFLTYFQNEAQLEKSRLLSDRFSAERPKGSFSTLEIQRTEQGDSAMYLCASSTLTGSGNTIYFGEGSWLTVV.